The 14 T cell receptor beta chains reported below all come from one sample, sequenced in a study. TCRdb analysed the 5' RACE reads with MiXCR anew, one entry per CDR3 protein. The sample consists of about 43,000 distinct CDR3 sequences, just under 30% of them appearing once. Sample: memory CD4+ T cells sorted from a lymph node. Regarding subset: memory CD4+ T cells, CD4+CD45RO+CD25-. All receptors derive from a female donor with breast cancer.

The chain uses TRBV7-2 and TRBJ1-2, with no clear D. Trimming left V 3 bases short and J 8 bases short, with 13 bases between. The CDR3 consists of 13 residues. Germline CDR1 and CDR2: SGHTA and FQGNSA. CDR3: CASSFSGSEGYTF. CDR3 DNA sequence: TGTGCCAGCAGCTTCAGCGGGTCGGAGGGCTACACCTTC.

The chain's CDR3 is CSARISTQYTDTQYF. The CDR3 bases are TGCAGTGCTAGAATATCCACTCAATACACAGATACGCAGTATTTT. The V and J genes are TRBV20-1 and TRBJ2-3, with D hard to call. Per the germline V gene, CDR1 is DFQATT and CDR2 is SNEGSKA (reference sequence). V was pared by 2 bases and J by 2 bases, with 14 bases between. The CDR3 contains 15 residues.

The CDR3 spells CASSLETGGHEQFF. CDR3 in DNA: TGTGCCAGCAGTTTAGAGACAGGGGGCCATGAGCAGTTCTTC. This chain connects TRBV27 to TRBJ2-1, with 10 bases identical to TRBD1. Germline V gene data show CDR1 as MNHEY and CDR2 as SMNVEV (reference sequence). V lost 2 bases and J lost 8; bases outside the gene matches: 3. The length of the CDR3 is 14 residues.

The chain has TRBV2 and TRBJ2-1, with TRBD2 matching over 14 bases. Germline lookup yields CDR1 SNHLY and CDR2 FYNNEI. This CDR3 is 15 amino acids long. The trim removed 6 bases at V and 5 bases at J, leaving 3 bases unmatched. The CDR3 sequence: CASSPGLAGDNEQFF. The DNA for the CDR3 is TGTGCCAGCAGCCCGGGACTAGCGGGGGACAATGAGCAGTTCTTC.

This clonotype was seen more than once but under ten times. The chain joins TRBV7-6 to TRBJ2-4; 9 bases map to TRBD1. This CDR3 comprises 15 residues. J gave up 2 bases and V 6 bases, and 5 bases lay outside the gene matches. Germline V CDR1 and CDR2: SGHVS, FNYEAQ. This CDR3 reads CASSGDRESKNIQYF. Here the CDR3 DNA reads TGTGCCAGCAGTGGGGACAGGGAGTCCAAAAACATTCAGTACTTC.

The chain joins TRBV7-9 to TRBJ2-7, with TRBD1 matching over 7 bases. Trimming removed 4 bases from V and 0 bases from J; junction bases left unmatched: 6. The germline CDR1 and CDR2 sequences are SEHNR and FQNEAQ (reference sequence). This CDR3 comprises 15 residues. Here the CDR3 reads CASSSPTGSSYEQYF. The CDR3 region has the DNA TGTGCCAGCAGCTCCCCGACAGGGAGCTCCTACGAGCAGTACTTC.

CDR3 sequence (DNA): TGTGCCAGCACTGCGGACGGTGGGTGGGCAGATACGCAGTATTTT. Translated, it gives CASTADGGWADTQYF. This rearrangement joins TRBV12-3 or TRBV12-4 to TRBJ2-3; no definite D call. Trimming pared 7 bases from V and 4 bases from J, leaving 18 bases between. This CDR3 comprises 15 residues.

This clonotype has a single count. The chain combines TRBV5-5 with TRBJ2-1; 10 bases line up with TRBD2. Per germline, CDR1 SGHKS and CDR2 YYEKEE (reference sequence). This CDR3 contains 15 residues. The V gene end was trimmed by 0 bases and the J gene end by 5 bases; junction bases not matched to a gene: 2. CDR3 sequence reads: CASSLEGLADNEQFF. Here the CDR3 DNA reads TGTGCCAGCAGCTTGGAAGGACTAGCGGACAATGAGCAGTTCTTC.

This clonotype was seen just once. This chain connects TRBV7-8 to TRBJ1-1, with D uncertain. CDR3 length equals 14 residues. CDR1 SGHVS and CDR2 FQNEAQ come from the germline V gene. Trimming took 4 bases from V and 1 from J, leaving 10 bases between them. The CDR3 spells CASSSTEANTEAFF. Written as DNA, the CDR3 is TGTGCCAGCAGCTCAACCGAAGCGAACACTGAAGCTTTCTTT.

This chain connects TRBV7-8 to TRBJ2-7; TRBD2 is a possible D gene (5 bases). CDR3 length: 14 residues. Trimming took 5 bases from V and 4 from J, leaving 15 bases between them. CDR1 SGHVS and CDR2 FQNEAQ come from the germline V gene. This chain's CDR3 is CASSPLIGDYEQYF. The CDR3 coding sequence is TGTGCCAGCAGCCCACTCATCGGGGATTACGAGCAGTACTTC.

This clonotype was picked up a small number of times. The rearrangement joins TRBV20-1 to TRBJ2-1, with 9 bases lining up with TRBD2. The CDR3 sequence is 14 residues long. Germline V gene data show CDR1 as DFQATT and CDR2 as SNEGSKA (reference sequence). The junction had 9 bases not matched to a gene; V was cut back by 4 bases and J by 8 bases. The CDR3 here is CSAMVAGVLDEQFF. DNA of the CDR3: TGCAGTGCTATGGTAGCGGGAGTATTGGATGAGCAGTTCTTC.

The rearrangement uses TRBV28 and TRBJ1-5; TRBD1 is a possible D gene (5 bases). This CDR3 region has 15 residues. Trimming shortened V by 7 bases and J by 1 base, and 14 bases separated the two germline ends. CDR1 is MDHEN and CDR2 is SYDVKM in the germline V gene. The CDR3 nucleotides read TGTGCCAGCATCGTAGGCGGGGGAAGCAATCAGCCCCAGCATTTT. Translation gives CASIVGGGSNQPQHF.

This clonotype was counted between two and nine times. This rearrangement joins TRBV7-3 to TRBJ2-4, with 10 nucleotides matching TRBD1. The junction had 10 bases not matched to a gene; V was cut back by 5 bases and J by 6 bases. The length of the CDR3 is 16 residues. In germline, CDR1 is SGHTA, CDR2 FQGTGA. The CDR3 DNA sequence: TGTGCCAGCAGCGCGACAGGGGGCTTCAGTGGAAACATTCAGTACTTC. As protein: CASSATGGFSGNIQYF. Full variable domain (missing parts from reference TRBV7-3 and TRBJ2-4): GAGVSQTPSNKVTEKGKYVELRCDPISGHTALYWYRQSLGQGPEFLIYFQGTGAADDSGLPNDRFFAVRPEGSVSTLKIQRTERGDSAVYLCASSATGGFSGNIQYFGAGTRLSVL.

CDR3 in amino acids: CASSFRWDTSYNEQFF. In DNA, the CDR3 is TGTGCCAGCAGCTTCCGTTGGGATACCTCCTACAATGAGCAGTTCTTC. The gene calls are TRBV7-9 and TRBJ2-1; no clear D gene. V lost 3 bases, J lost 0 bases, and 12 bases lay in between. The CDR3 spans 16 residues. From germline, CDR1 is SEHNR and CDR2 FQNEAQ (reference sequence).